This T cell receptor beta chain was identified during a study of blood T cell repertoires in COVID-19. Study summary: Spain, Italy and the United States supplied samples that represented acute and convalescent COVID-19. The analysed material was cDNA or gDNA that came from T cells, B-cell-depleted T cells, or PBMCs.

Germline V lookup: CDR1 ENHRY, CDR2 SYGVKD. J was trimmed by 8 bases and V by 2 bases; bases with no gene match: 4. This CDR3 spans 15 amino acids. Original processing notes: The authors estimated nucleated cell counts from reference gene primer amplification. TCRdb's copy holds only in-frame clones and misses some; the assay was immunoSEQ multiplex PCR. That table furnishes V, J and clone size, whereas the DNA furnished D and trimming. The table records around 270,000 clones, 80% to 85% of them present only once. Sequences were obtained from peripheral blood. The sequence was obtained from a woman aged 40 to 50 who had recovered from COVID-19. V is TRBV10-3 and J is TRBJ2-1, with 12 bases that match TRBD2. The CDR3 sequence is CAISERLAGAHEQFF. CDR3 in DNA: TGTGCCATCAGTGAGCGACTAGCGGGGGCCCATGAGCAGTTCTTC.